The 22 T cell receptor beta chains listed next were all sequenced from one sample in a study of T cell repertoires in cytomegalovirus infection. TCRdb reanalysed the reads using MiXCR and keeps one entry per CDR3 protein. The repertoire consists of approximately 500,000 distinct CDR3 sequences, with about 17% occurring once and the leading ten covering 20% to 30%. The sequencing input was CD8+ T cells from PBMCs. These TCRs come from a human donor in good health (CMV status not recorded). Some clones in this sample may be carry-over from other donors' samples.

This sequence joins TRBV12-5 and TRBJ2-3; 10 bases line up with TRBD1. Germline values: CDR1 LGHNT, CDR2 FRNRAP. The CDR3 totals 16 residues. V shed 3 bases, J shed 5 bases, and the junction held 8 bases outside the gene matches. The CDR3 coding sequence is TGTGCTAGTGGTTTTAGCCCCGGGACAGGGGAAGATACGCAGTATTTT. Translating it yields CASGFSPGTGEDTQYF.

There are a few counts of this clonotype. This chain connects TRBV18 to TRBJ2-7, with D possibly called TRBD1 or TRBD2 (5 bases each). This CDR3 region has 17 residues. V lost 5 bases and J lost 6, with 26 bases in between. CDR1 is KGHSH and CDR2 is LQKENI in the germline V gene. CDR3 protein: CASSATGGEGFSPEQYF. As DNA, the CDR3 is TGTGCCAGCTCAGCCACAGGAGGAGAAGGGTTCTCGCCCGAGCAGTACTTC. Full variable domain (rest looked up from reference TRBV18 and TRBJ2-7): NAGVMQNPRHLVRRRGQEARLRCSPMKGHSHVYWYRQLPEEGLKFMVYLQKENIIDESGMPKERFSAEFPKEGPSILRIQQVVRGDSAAYFCASSATGGEGFSPEQYFGPGTRLTVT.

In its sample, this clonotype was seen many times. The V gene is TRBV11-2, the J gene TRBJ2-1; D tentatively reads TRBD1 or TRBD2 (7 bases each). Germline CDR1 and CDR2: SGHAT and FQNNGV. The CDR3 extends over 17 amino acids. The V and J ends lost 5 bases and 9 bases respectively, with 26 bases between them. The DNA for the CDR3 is TGTGCCAGCAGCAACCTGGGGGCGTCAGGGGGGGTAGCTGAGCAGTTCTTC. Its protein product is CASSNLGASGGVAEQFF.

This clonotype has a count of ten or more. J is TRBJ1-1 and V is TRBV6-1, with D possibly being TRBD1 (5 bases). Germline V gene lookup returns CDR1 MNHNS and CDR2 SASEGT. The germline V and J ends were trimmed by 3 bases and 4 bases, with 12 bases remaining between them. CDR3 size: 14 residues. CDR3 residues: CASSELGGGTEAFF. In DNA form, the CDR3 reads TGTGCCAGCAGTGAGTTAGGCGGGGGCACTGAAGCTTTCTTT.

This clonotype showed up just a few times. Written as DNA, the CDR3 is TGTGCTAGTGGTTTAGGACACGAGCAGTACTTC. Amino acids: CASGLGHEQYF. The chain is built from TRBV12-5 and TRBJ2-7; no clear D gene. V was clipped by 3 bases and J by 5 bases, with 5 bases between them. This CDR3 region has 11 residues. Germline V gene lookup returns CDR1 LGHNT and CDR2 FRNRAP. Full variable domain (missing parts from reference TRBV12-5 and TRBJ2-7): DARVTQTPRHKVTEMGQEVTMRCQPILGHNTVFWYRQTMMQGLELLAYFRNRAPLDDSGMPKDRFSAEMPDATLATLKIQPSEPRDSAVYFCASGLGHEQYFGPGTRLTVT.

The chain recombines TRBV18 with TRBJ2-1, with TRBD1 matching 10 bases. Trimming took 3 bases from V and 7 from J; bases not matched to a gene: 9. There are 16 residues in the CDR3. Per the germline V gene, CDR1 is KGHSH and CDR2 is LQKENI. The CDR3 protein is CASSPRDRGILNEQFF. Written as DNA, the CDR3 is TGTGCCAGCTCACCTAGGGACAGGGGAATATTGAATGAGCAGTTCTTC.

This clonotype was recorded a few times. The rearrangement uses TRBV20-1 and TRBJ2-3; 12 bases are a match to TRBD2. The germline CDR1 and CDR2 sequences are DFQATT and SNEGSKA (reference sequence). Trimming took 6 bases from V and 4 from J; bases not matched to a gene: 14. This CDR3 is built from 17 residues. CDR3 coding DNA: TGCAGTGCCCGGGGCCCTAGCGGGAGGGCCAATGCAGATACGCAGTATTTT. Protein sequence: CSARGPSGRANADTQYF.

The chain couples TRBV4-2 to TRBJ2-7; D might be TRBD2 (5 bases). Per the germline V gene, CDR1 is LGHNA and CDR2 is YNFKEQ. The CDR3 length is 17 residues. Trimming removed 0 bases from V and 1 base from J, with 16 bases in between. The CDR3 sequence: CASSQDAAIALSYEQYF. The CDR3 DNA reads TGTGCCAGCAGCCAAGACGCCGCTATAGCGCTATCCTACGAGCAGTACTTC.

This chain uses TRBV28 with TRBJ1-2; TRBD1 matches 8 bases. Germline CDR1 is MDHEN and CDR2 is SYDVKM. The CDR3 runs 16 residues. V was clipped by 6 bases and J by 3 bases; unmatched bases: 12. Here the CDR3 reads CASRALPGGEHYGYTF. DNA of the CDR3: TGTGCCAGCAGGGCACTTCCAGGGGGCGAACACTATGGCTACACCTTC.

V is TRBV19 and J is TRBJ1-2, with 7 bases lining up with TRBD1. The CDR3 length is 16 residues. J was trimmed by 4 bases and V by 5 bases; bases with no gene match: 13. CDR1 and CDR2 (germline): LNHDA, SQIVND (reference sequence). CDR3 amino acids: CASSDRLRDRTYGYTF. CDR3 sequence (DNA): TGTGCCAGTAGTGATAGGCTCCGGGACAGAACCTATGGCTACACCTTC. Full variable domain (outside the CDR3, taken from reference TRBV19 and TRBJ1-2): DGGITQSPKYLFRKEGQNVTLSCEQNLNHDAMYWYRQDPGQGLRLIYYSQIVNDFQKGDIAEGYSVSREKKESFPLTVTSAQKNPTAFYLCASSDRLRDRTYGYTFGSGTRLTVV.

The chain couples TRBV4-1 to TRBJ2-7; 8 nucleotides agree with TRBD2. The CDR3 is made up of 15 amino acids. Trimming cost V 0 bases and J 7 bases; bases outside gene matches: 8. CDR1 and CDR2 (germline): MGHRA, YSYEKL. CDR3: CASSQDHGGAFEQYF. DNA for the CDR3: TGCGCCAGCAGCCAAGATCACGGGGGGGCCTTTGAGCAGTACTTC.

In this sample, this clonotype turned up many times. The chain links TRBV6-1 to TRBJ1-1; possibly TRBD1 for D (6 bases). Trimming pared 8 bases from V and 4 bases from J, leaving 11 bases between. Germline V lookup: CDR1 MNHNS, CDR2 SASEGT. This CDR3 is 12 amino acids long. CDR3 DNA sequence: TGTGCCAGCGTCGGGGGCCCCACTGAAGCTTTCTTT. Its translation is CASVGGPTEAFF.

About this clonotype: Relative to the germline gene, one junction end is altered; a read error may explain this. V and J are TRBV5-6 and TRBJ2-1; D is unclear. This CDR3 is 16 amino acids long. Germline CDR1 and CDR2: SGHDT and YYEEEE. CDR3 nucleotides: TGTGCAAGCAGCAAACTGGTACAGTCTACCTACAATGAGCAGTTCTTC. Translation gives CASSKLVQSTYNEQFF. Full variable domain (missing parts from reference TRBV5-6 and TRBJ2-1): DAGVTQSPTHLIKTRGQQVTLRCSPKSGHDTVSWYQQALGQGPQFIFQYYEEEERQRGNFPDRFSGHQFPNYSSELNVNALLLGDSALYLCASSKLVQSTYNEQFFGPGTRLTVL.

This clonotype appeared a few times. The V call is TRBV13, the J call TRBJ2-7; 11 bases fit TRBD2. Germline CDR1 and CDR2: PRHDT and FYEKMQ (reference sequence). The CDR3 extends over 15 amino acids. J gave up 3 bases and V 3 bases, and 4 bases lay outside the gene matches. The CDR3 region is CASSFGTSGHYEQYF. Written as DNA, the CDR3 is TGTGCCAGCAGCTTTGGGACTAGCGGCCACTACGAGCAGTACTTC.

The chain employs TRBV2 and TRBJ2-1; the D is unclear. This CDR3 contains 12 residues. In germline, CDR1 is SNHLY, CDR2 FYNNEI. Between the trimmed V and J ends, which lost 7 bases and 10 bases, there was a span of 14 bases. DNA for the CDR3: TGTGCCAGCAACCCGACCCGCCGGGAGCAGTTCTTC. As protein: CASNPTRREQFF.

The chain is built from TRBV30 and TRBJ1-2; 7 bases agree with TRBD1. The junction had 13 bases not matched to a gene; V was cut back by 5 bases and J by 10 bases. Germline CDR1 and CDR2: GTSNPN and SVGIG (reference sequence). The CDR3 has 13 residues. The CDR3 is CAWCDREEGVYTF. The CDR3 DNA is TGTGCCTGGTGTGACAGGGAGGAGGGTGTCTACACCTTC. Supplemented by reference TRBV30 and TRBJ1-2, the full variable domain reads SQTIHQWPATLVQPVGSPLSLECTVEGTSNPNLYWYRQAAGRGLQLLFYSVGIGQISSEVPQNLSASRPQDRQFILSSKKLLLSDSGFYLCAWCDREEGVYTFGSGTRLTVV.

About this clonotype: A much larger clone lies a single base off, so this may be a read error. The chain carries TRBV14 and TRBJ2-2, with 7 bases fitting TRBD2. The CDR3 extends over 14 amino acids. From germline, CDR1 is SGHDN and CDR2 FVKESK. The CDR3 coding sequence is TGTGCCAGCAGCCAAGAGCGGGGGTCCGGGGATCTGTTTTTT. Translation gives CASSQERGSGDLFF.

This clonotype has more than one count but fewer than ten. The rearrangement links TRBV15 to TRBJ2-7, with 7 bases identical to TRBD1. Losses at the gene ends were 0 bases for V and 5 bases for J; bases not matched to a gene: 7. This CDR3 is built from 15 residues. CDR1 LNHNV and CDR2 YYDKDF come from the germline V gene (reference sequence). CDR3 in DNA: TGTGCCACCAGCAGAGATCTGGGGACAGCCCACGAGCAGTACTTC. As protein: CATSRDLGTAHEQYF.

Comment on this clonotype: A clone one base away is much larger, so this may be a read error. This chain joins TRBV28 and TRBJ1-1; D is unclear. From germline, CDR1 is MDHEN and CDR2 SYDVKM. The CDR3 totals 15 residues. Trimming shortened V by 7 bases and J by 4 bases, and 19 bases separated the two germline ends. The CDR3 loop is CASNSPRGRSTEAFF. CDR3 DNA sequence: TGTGCCAGCAATTCCCCCCGAGGTAGAAGCACTGAAGCTTTCTTT.

CDR3 loop: CSVTRGTEAFF. CDR3 DNA: TGCAGCGTCACTCGGGGCACTGAAGCTTTCTTT. The chain combines TRBV29-1 with TRBJ1-1, with D unresolved. From germline, CDR1 is SQVTM and CDR2 ANQGSEA. This CDR3 is built from 11 residues. Trimming stripped 6 bases from V and 4 bases from J, with 9 bases between.

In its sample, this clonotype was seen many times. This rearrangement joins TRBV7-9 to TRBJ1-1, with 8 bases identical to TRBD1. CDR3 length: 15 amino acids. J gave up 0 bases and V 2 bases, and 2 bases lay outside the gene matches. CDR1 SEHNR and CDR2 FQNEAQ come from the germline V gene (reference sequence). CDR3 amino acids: CASSLTGGMNTEAFF. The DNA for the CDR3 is TGTGCCAGCAGCTTAACAGGGGGAATGAACACTGAAGCTTTCTTT.

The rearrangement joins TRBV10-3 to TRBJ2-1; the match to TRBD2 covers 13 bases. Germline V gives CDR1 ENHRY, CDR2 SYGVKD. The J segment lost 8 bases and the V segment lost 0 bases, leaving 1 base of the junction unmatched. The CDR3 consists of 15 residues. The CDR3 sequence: CAISESLAGGDEQFF. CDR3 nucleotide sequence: TGTGCCATCAGTGAGTCACTAGCGGGGGGGGATGAGCAGTTCTTC.